Listed here are 8 T cell receptor beta chains from one sample, sequenced in a study of blood T cells in healthy people across ages. Together with a sample-barcoded 5' primer, a J-beta primer mix was included in a second PCR lasting roughly 6 to 12 cycles. TCRdb re-analysed the 5' RACE reads in MiXCR, keeping a single row per CDR3 protein. Of 630,000 or so distinct CDR3 sequences listed, roughly 31% are singletons. Source material: blood. These TCRs come from a woman of 80 years or more in good health.

This clonotype came up once. One junction end does not reproduce the germline sequence, and a read error may be involved. The genes are TRBV5-1 and TRBJ1-6; D might be TRBD1 (5 bases). The CDR3 spans 14 residues. Germline assignment: CDR1 SGHRS and CDR2 YFSETQ. CDR3 sequence: CANSPAGQGSPLHF. CDR3 in DNA: TGCGCCAACAGCCCTGCGGGGCAGGGTTCACCCCTCCACTTT.

The chain is built from TRBV14 and TRBJ2-5; tentative D call: TRBD1 (6 bases). Trimming shortened V by 0 bases and J by 4 bases, and 15 bases separated the two germline ends. The germline V gene encodes CDR1 SGHDN and CDR2 FVKESK. CDR3 length equals 16 residues. The CDR3 nucleotides read TGTGCCAGCAGCCAAGATTTGTACAGGGCGGGAGAGACCCAGTACTTC. Amino acid sequence: CASSQDLYRAGETQYF.

With regard to this clonotype: The junction departs from the called germline gene at one end, perhaps through a read error. The rearrangement joins TRBV7-2 to TRBJ2-7; D gene unclear. CDR1 is SGHTA and CDR2 is FQGNSA in the germline V gene. The CDR3 consists of 14 residues. For the CDR3, the DNA is TGTGCCAGCAGCTTAGCGGTCTCGTCCTACGGGCAGTACTTC. It specifies CASSLAVSSYGQYF.

The V gene is TRBV28, the J gene TRBJ1-1; D is possibly TRBD1 (6 bases). The CDR3 is made up of 15 amino acids. Germline CDR1 MDHEN, CDR2 SYDVKM. V shed 0 bases and J shed 10 bases, with 18 bases lying between them. CDR3 sequence reads: CASSLWTGLFVGAFF. In DNA form, the CDR3 reads TGTGCCAGCAGTTTATGGACAGGCCTATTTGTAGGAGCTTTCTTT.

This chain links TRBV20-1 with TRBJ2-7; 12 positions agree with TRBD2. This CDR3 is 13 amino acids long. The V gene end was trimmed by 4 bases and the J gene end by 4 bases; junction bases not matched to a gene: 2. Germline lookup yields CDR1 DFQATT and CDR2 SNEGSKA (reference sequence). Written as DNA, the CDR3 is TGCAGTGCTAAGACTAGCGGGGGATACGAGCAGTACTTC. It is translated as CSAKTSGGYEQYF.

Concerning this clonotype itself: This may be a read error, as it is one base from a much larger clone. The chain has TRBV12-3 or TRBV12-4 and TRBJ1-5; D gene ambiguous. Trimming took off 5 bases at V and 1 base at J, with 9 bases between the two ends. This CDR3 has 14 residues. As DNA, the CDR3 is TGTGCCAGCAGTATCGCCGGCAGCAATCAGCCCCAGCATTTT. Its translation: CASSIAGSNQPQHF.

The sample holds many counts of this clonotype. The chain carries TRBV28 and TRBJ2-5; weak D call: TRBD2 (6 bases). This CDR3 comprises 15 residues. With 7 bases removed from V and 2 bases from J, the gap between germline ends came to 17 bases. Germline loops: CDR1 MDHEN, CDR2 SYDVKM. CDR3 coding DNA: TGTGCCAGCATAGTGCGACGGGGGAGGCAAGAGACCCAGTACTTC. Translated: CASIVRRGRQETQYF. The full variable domain, completed using reference TRBV28 and TRBJ2-5, is DVKVTQSSRYLVKRTGEKVFLECVQDMDHENMFWYRQDPGLGLRLIYFSYDVKMKEKGDIPEGYSVSREKKERFSLILESASTNQTSMYLCASIVRRGRQETQYFGPGTRLLVL.

This clonotype was observed many times. The J gene is TRBJ2-7, the V gene TRBV27; 15 nucleotides line up with TRBD2. In germline, CDR1 is MNHEY, CDR2 SMNVEV (reference sequence). CDR3 length: 13 residues. The V gene end was trimmed by 10 bases and the J gene end by 5 bases; junction bases not matched to a gene: 3. For the CDR3, the DNA is TGTGCCACCCGGACTAGCGGGGGGGACGAGCAGTACTTC. Encoded protein: CATRTSGGDEQYF.